One and the same sample provided the 20 T cell receptor beta chains below, sequenced in a study of neurological immune-mediated disorders. From the 5' RACE reads, TCRdb called clonotypes with MiXCR, one entry per CDR3 protein. The sample lists 65,000 to 95,000 distinct CDR3 sequences; 4.5% to 6.5% were seen once. Material: PBMCs. Receptors were obtained from a woman aged 25 to 39 with multiple sclerosis.

This clonotype was counted ten times or more. V and J are TRBV5-1 and TRBJ2-7, with TRBD1 identical over 9 bases. V lost 8 bases to trimming and J lost 6 bases; unmatched junction nucleotides: 12. CDR3 length equals 14 residues. Germline V CDR1 and CDR2: SGHRS, YFSETQ. The CDR3 DNA reads as TGCGCCAGTGGGGACAGGGCCCTTAATGGCGAGCAGTACTTC. It codes for CASGDRALNGEQYF.

Notes on this clonotype: Since a much larger clone is just one base distant, this may be a read error. The V gene is TRBV9, the J gene TRBJ1-5; D call uncertain. The CDR3 totals 15 residues. Looked up from germline, CDR1 is SGDLS and CDR2 is YYNGEE. The CDR3 DNA follows: TGTGCCAGCAGCGTAGGCTCGGGGAAAAATCAGCACCAGCATTTT. Translated: CASSVGSGKNQHQHF.

This clonotype was counted ten times or more. The rearrangement uses TRBV12-3 or TRBV12-4 and TRBJ1-6; D not resolved. The V end lost 4 bases, the J end lost 8 bases, and 6 bases lay between the germline ends. The CDR3 loop spans 12 amino acids. CDR3 sequence reads: CASSSGDSPLHF. The CDR3 DNA is TGTGCCAGCAGTTCCGGGGATTCACCCCTCCACTTT.

This clonotype was counted many times. The chain has TRBV15 and TRBJ2-7, with TRBD2 as a possible D gene (6 bases). Germline lookup yields CDR1 LNHNV and CDR2 YYDKDF (reference sequence). V lost 3 bases and J lost 0, with 15 bases in between. The CDR3 length is 16 residues. CDR3 protein: CATSSWSGTPSYEQYF. CDR3 DNA sequence: TGTGCCACCAGCAGTTGGTCTGGGACTCCCTCCTACGAGCAGTACTTC.

CDR3 DNA: TGCAGTGCTACGCAGGGGGGCTTAGGCTACGAGCAGTACTTC. It yields the protein CSATQGGLGYEQYF. The chain couples TRBV20-1 to TRBJ2-7; D might be TRBD1 (7 bases). Germline CDR1 and CDR2: DFQATT and SNEGSKA (reference sequence). The CDR3 consists of 14 residues. Trimming took 4 bases from V and 3 from J, leaving 16 bases between them.

Concerning this clonotype: A much larger clone is a single base away; this may be a read error. CDR3 sequence: CASSLEGTSGANF. The CDR3 region has the DNA TGTGCCAGCAGCTTAGAAGGGACTAGTGGGGCGAATTTT. This sequence joins TRBV7-9 and TRBJ2-3; 8 nucleotides line up with TRBD2. The germline V gene has CDR1 SEHNR and CDR2 FQNEAQ (reference sequence). This CDR3 contains 13 residues.

The table lists this clonotype with many counts. The rearrangement links TRBV6-6 to TRBJ1-6, with D uncertain. The germline V gene has CDR1 MNHNY and CDR2 SVGAGI (reference sequence). V was cut by 2 bases and J by 7 bases, with 9 bases left in between. The CDR3 is 14 amino acids. CDR3 DNA sequence: TGTGCCAGCAGTTACGCGGACTTGAATTCACCCCTCCACTTT. Amino acids: CASSYADLNSPLHF.

This clonotype was seen ten or more times. The chain has TRBV9 and TRBJ2-3; D not certain. The V gene lost 0 bases and the J gene lost 2 bases, with 10 bases spanning the gap. This CDR3 spans 15 amino acids. CDR1 is SGDLS, CDR2 YYNGEE, per germline. CDR3 loop: CASSVDVIATDTQYF. The CDR3 bases are TGTGCCAGCAGCGTAGACGTCATAGCCACAGATACGCAGTATTTT.

This clonotype was detected a few times. The chain joins TRBV27 to TRBJ1-6; a weak D match, TRBD1 (6 bases). V was pared by 2 bases and J by 7 bases, with 15 bases between. The CDR3 spans 16 residues. Germline V gene lookup returns CDR1 MNHEY and CDR2 SMNVEV (reference sequence). CDR3 residues: CASSLLSGGGNSPLHF. The CDR3 coding sequence is TGTGCCAGCAGTTTACTTTCTGGGGGCGGGAATTCACCCCTCCACTTT.

At least ten counts were recorded for this clonotype. The CDR3 is CSARRGSGGNEQFF. Here the CDR3 DNA reads TGCAGTGCTAGAAGGGGGAGTGGTGGGAATGAGCAGTTCTTC. The chain is built from TRBV20-1 and TRBJ2-1; TRBD1 might be the D (6 bases). V was pared by 2 bases and J by 7 bases, with 15 bases between. Per the germline V gene, CDR1 is DFQATT and CDR2 is SNEGSKA (reference sequence). The CDR3 covers 14 residues.

This clonotype has ten or more counts. J is TRBJ2-3 and V is TRBV9; 7 nucleotides line up with TRBD1. The CDR3 totals 16 residues. V dropped 4 bases and J dropped 0; count of bases not matched to a gene: 8. Germline values: CDR1 SGDLS, CDR2 YYNGEE. The CDR3 spells CASSPRQGLSTDTQYF. The CDR3 bases are TGTGCCAGCAGCCCGAGACAGGGTCTCAGCACAGATACGCAGTATTTT. Supplemented by reference TRBV9 and TRBJ2-3, the full variable domain reads DSGVTQTPKHLITATGQRVTLRCSPRSGDLSVYWYQQSLDQGLQFLIQYYNGEERAKGNILERFSAQQFPDLHSELNLSSLELGDSALYFCASSPRQGLSTDTQYFGPGTRLTVL.

This clonotype was detected ten times or more. The chain employs TRBV7-9 and TRBJ1-5, with TRBD1 identical over 9 bases. The J segment lost 7 bases and the V segment lost 4 bases, leaving 5 bases of the junction unmatched. The CDR3 is 14 residues long. CDR1 SEHNR and CDR2 FQNEAQ come from the germline V gene (reference sequence). The CDR3 nucleotides are TGTGCCAGCAGCTCGGGACAGGGTGGCCAGCCCCAGCATTTT. The encoded protein is CASSSGQGGQPQHF.

This clonotype was seen only a few times. This chain links TRBV20-1 with TRBJ1-5; tentative D call: TRBD1 (6 bases). The CDR3 consists of 13 residues. CDR1 DFQATT and CDR2 SNEGSKA come from the germline V gene (reference sequence). Deletions cut 6 bases from V and 6 bases from J, with 15 bases between. The CDR3 DNA follows: TGCAGTGCCCAGGACAGTCAAGGTCAGCCCCAGCATTTT. Protein sequence: CSAQDSQGQPQHF.

This clonotype came up many times. The rearrangement joins TRBV6-6 to TRBJ2-7; TRBD1 matches at 9 bases. V dropped 5 bases and J dropped 2; count of bases not matched to a gene: 13. CDR1 is MNHNY and CDR2 is SVGAGI in the germline V gene (reference sequence). This CDR3 is 17 amino acids long. CDR3 region: CASSGPGQGNFPYEQYF. Here the CDR3 DNA reads TGTGCCAGCAGTGGACCGGGACAGGGAAACTTCCCCTACGAGCAGTACTTC.

There are many counts of this clonotype. In DNA, the CDR3 is TGTGCCAGCAGTTTATTTGGACAAACTAATGAAAAACTGTTTTTT. Translated, it gives CASSLFGQTNEKLFF. The rearrangement links TRBV12-3 or TRBV12-4 to TRBJ1-4, with D perhaps TRBD1 (5 bases). This CDR3 region has 15 residues. The germline V and J ends were trimmed by 2 bases and 1 base, with 8 bases remaining between them.

About this clonotype: This could be a read error, since a much larger clone is one nucleotide away. This chain connects TRBV20-1 to TRBJ2-4; tentative D call: TRBD1 (7 bases). This CDR3 region has 14 residues. Germline V gene data show CDR1 as DFQATT and CDR2 as SNEGSKA (reference sequence). The DNA of the CDR3 is TGCAGTGCCAGGGGGGAGTTGGGCAAAAAAATTCAGTACTTC. This codes for CSARGELGKKIQYF.

The chain couples TRBV18 to TRBJ2-3; D might be TRBD1 (5 bases). This CDR3 is built from 15 residues. Germline values: CDR1 KGHSH, CDR2 LQKENI. Between the trimmed V and J ends, which lost 4 bases and 2 bases, there was a span of 13 bases. The CDR3 region is CASSRVGAITDTQYF. The CDR3 region has the DNA TGTGCCAGCTCACGTGTAGGGGCGATCACAGATACGCAGTATTTT. Full variable domain (rest looked up from reference TRBV18 and TRBJ2-3): NAGVMQNPRHLVRRRGQEARLRCSPMKGHSHVYWYRQLPEEGLKFMVYLQKENIIDESGMPKERFSAEFPKEGPSILRIQQVVRGDSAAYFCASSRVGAITDTQYFGPGTRLTVL.

Concerning this clonotype: The junction differs from germline at one of its ends, possibly a read error. The CDR3 DNA is TGTGCCAGCAGCCCCGGGACAGATAATAAGACCCAGAATTTT. It specifies CASSPGTDNKTQNF. This chain connects TRBV6-5 to TRBJ1-5; 7 bases match TRBD1. CDR1 and CDR2 from the germline V gene are MNHEY and SVGAGI. CDR3 length: 14 residues.

This clonotype was counted ten times or more. The V gene is TRBV10-3, the J gene TRBJ2-1; tentative D call: TRBD2 (6 bases). The V and J ends lost 0 bases and 9 bases respectively, with 15 bases between them. Germline lookup yields CDR1 ENHRY and CDR2 SYGVKD. CDR3 length: 15 residues. The CDR3 protein is CAISESNFGGGEQFF. CDR3 DNA sequence: TGTGCCATCAGTGAGTCGAATTTCGGGGGAGGTGAGCAGTTCTTC.

This clonotype has at least ten counts. The CDR3 sequence is CSARDGIGGSEYYNSPLHF. Here the CDR3 DNA reads TGCAGTGCTAGAGATGGGATAGGTGGTTCGGAATATTATAATTCACCCCTCCACTTT. The rearrangement links TRBV20-1 to TRBJ1-6, with unresolved D. V lost 0 bases and J 4 bases, leaving 22 bases between the germline ends. This CDR3 comprises 19 residues. Germline V CDR1 and CDR2: DFQATT, SNEGSKA (reference sequence).